This T cell receptor (beta chain) is from a study of blood T cells in healthy people across ages. There are many counts of this clonotype. The J segment lost 3 bases and the V segment lost 10 bases, leaving 10 bases of the junction unmatched. CDR1 is SNHLY and CDR2 is FYNNEI in the germline V gene. This CDR3 comprises 14 residues. Next came a second PCR, run for about 7 to 12 cycles, which used a sample-barcoded 5' primer along with a J-beta primer mix. Every single cDNA molecule received a tag from a template-switch adaptor with 12 random nucleotides. MiXCR was run by TCRdb on the 5' RACE reads, yielding one entry per CDR3 protein. Of more than 450,000 distinct CDR3 sequences in the sample, about 28% were seen once. These data were likewise used in another study, on T cells of mothers and their children. As reported in that work: Material was donated by three healthy Caucasian mothers and their six children.

The specimen was blood. This sequence joins TRBV2 and TRBJ2-3; 7 positions agree with TRBD1. This TCR was sampled from a boy aged 2 to 9 in good health. CDR3 nucleotide sequence: TGTGCCAACCTCGAAGGGGGCGGGACAGATACGCAGTATTTT. Protein: CANLEGGGTDTQYF. Looking up the rest from reference TRBV2 and TRBJ2-3 gives the full variable domain: EPEVTQTPSHQVTQMGQEVILRCVPISNHLYFYWYRQILGQKVEFLVSFYNNEISEKSEIFDDQFSVERPDGSNFTLKIRSTKLEDSAMYFCANLEGGGTDTQYFGPGTRLTVL.